This T cell receptor (beta chain) comes out of a study of shared clonotypes between healthy human individuals. Study findings and constraints: Enrolling few donors narrowed the genetic and exposure-history diversity that was represented. Non-shared clonotypes had lower generation probabilities than those shared by all four donors.

Per sorted-subset replicate PCR, input was 150 to 250 ng DNA, representing tens of thousands of T cell genomes. Using immunoSEQ multiplex PCR, the repertoire was profiled, and TCRdb retains in-frame clones only, with some absent. This sample yields some 1.5 million clones, of which 95% to 99% are seen a single time; less than 0.55% belongs to the top ten. A word on this clone: What it binds is not known.

The CDR3 has 15 amino acids. The V end lost 1 base, the J end lost 5 bases, and 15 bases lay between the germline ends. Germline values: CDR1 SGHNT, CDR2 YYREEE (reference sequence). The gene calls are TRBV5-4 and TRBJ2-5; weak D call: TRBD2 (5 bases). Material: naive CD4+ T cells sorted from blood. Described subset: CD45RA+ positively selected. The sequence was collected from a man aged 25 to 45 in good health. In DNA, the CDR3 is TGTGCCAGCAGCTTGACCACTTCGAGGAGGGAGACCCAGTACTTC. It yields the protein CASSLTTSRRETQYF.